This TCR beta chain was sequenced for a study of T cell responses to AZD1222 COVID-19 vaccine. The ends were cut back, 3 bases at V and 3 bases at J, with 13 bases in the middle. This CDR3 has 15 residues. Germline values: CDR1 SGHTS, CDR2 YDEGEE. This table comes from immunoSEQ multiplex PCR, and its TCRdb copy is limited to in-frame clones, with some not included. Found here are roughly 90,000 clones, approximately 86% of them singletons; the top ten hold just under 6.5%. The sequenced sample was peripheral blood, obtained on day 0 of AZD1222 vaccination. The rearrangement links TRBV5-8 to TRBJ1-5, with D maybe TRBD1 (6 bases). This clonotype originated in an adult in good health. In nucleotides, the CDR3 is TGTGCCAGCAGCTCCGGGACACTCGTCAATCAGCCCCAGCATTTT. This gives the protein CASSSGTLVNQPQHF.